The present T cell receptor beta chain was sequenced within a study of CD8+ T cells in alopecia areata. Across the study: Twice daily, treated patients received 5 to 10 mg of oral tofacitinib. Severity scoring for treated patients was based on the percentage of affected scalp area.

This clone was counted a few times. Once RNA had been extracted, it was reverse transcribed into cDNA to act as the sequencing template. Clones were read by immunoSEQ multiplex PCR, and TCRdb kept only the in-frame ones, dropping some. The sample has about 110,000 clones, about 60% seen once. Documented treatment: oral pan-JAK inhibitor, 5-10 mg twice daily. Germline-derived CDR1 and CDR2 are LNHDA and SQIVND (reference sequence). J lost 5 bases, V lost 7 bases, and 15 bases had no gene match. The CDR3 length is 17 residues. The TCR was taken from a human donor with alopecia areata. The chain uses TRBV19 and TRBJ1-5, with 9 nucleotides matching TRBD1. The sample consisted of CD8+ T cells sorted from blood, taken at week 24, from a patient treated with tofacitinib. This chain's CDR3 is CASTMGWDRVFDQPQHF. CDR3 DNA sequence: TGTGCCAGTACCATGGGGTGGGACAGGGTATTCGATCAGCCCCAGCATTTT. Using reference TRBV19 and TRBJ1-5 for the parts outside the CDR3, the full variable domain is DGGITQSPKYLFRKEGQNVTLSCEQNLNHDAMYWYRQDPGQGLRLIYYSQIVNDFQKGDIAEGYSVSREKKESFPLTVTSAQKNPTAFYLCASTMGWDRVFDQPQHFGDGTRLSIL.